Described below is a single T cell receptor (beta chain) sequence and its context. Antigen unknown. The CDR3 extends over 12 amino acids. Germline trimming cut 6 bases from V and 7 bases from J; bases unmatched to any gene: 4. Germline V gene data show CDR1 as ENHRY and CDR2 as SYGVKD. This entry is derived from a study of T cell repertoires in cytomegalovirus infection. Turning to the study itself: An indication of both CMV infection and matching HLA type came from public TCR beta signatures.

TCRdb independently ran MiXCR on the reads; one entry per CDR3 protein. The sample records a few hundred thousand distinct CDR3 sequences, about a sixth being singletons. Study results and limitations: The study found HLA-C-restricted CMV-specific TCR beta clonotypes dominating the ex vivo response. Accumulated public TCR beta family frequency recognized individuals carrying CMV together with the relevant HLA.

This receptor was obtained from a human donor in good health (CMV status not recorded). Some clones in this sample may be carry-over from other donors' samples. The material sequenced was PBMCs. The chain is built from TRBV10-3 and TRBJ1-1, with 8 bases matching TRBD1. CDR3 nucleotides: TGTGCCATCAGCGGGGACAGGCTTGAAGCTTTCTTT. The encoded protein is CAISGDRLEAFF.